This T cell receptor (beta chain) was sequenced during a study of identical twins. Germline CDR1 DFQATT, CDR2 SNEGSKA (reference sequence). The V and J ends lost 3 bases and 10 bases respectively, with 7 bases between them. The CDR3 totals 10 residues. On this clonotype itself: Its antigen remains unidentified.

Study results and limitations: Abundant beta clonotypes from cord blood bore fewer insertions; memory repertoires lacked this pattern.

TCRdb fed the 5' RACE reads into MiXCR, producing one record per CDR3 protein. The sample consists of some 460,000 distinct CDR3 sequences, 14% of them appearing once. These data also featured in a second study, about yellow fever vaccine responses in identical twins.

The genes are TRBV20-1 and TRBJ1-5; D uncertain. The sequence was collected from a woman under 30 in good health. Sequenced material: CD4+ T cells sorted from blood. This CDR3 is CSASFKPQHF. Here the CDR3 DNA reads TGCAGTGCTAGTTTTAAACCCCAGCATTTT.